A selection of T cell receptor beta chains follows, all from one sample in a study of neurological immune-mediated disorders. TCRdb passed the 5' RACE reads through MiXCR, listing each CDR3 protein once. This table holds 130,000 or so distinct CDR3 sequences, 3.2% found once. Sequenced material: PBMCs. These receptors all come from a woman younger than 45 with multiple sclerosis. CDR3s leave out the opening cysteine and the closing phenylalanine or tryptophan. The D gene is left open where the match is weak. Clone sizes are given selectively: once, few, many, or a class where the clone is expanded.

v_call,d_call,clone_size,cdr3_aa
TRBV5-1,.,few,ASSQGNSRPGELF
TRBV20-1,.,many,SARYLNTEAF
TRBV6-2/TRBV6-3,TRBD2,many,ASVLRSSGKGGSYNEQF
TRBV15,.,few,ATSIPLVGHTEAF
TRBV6-2/TRBV6-3,.,many,ASSSPSRVTQY
TRBV20-1,.,many,SASGGAYSNQPQH
TRBV6-5,.,many,ASGSSSYNEQF
TRBV20-1,.,many,SAGGGAGEAF
TRBV7-2,TRBD2,many,ASTRRGALHNEQF
TRBV12-3/TRBV12-4,.,many,ASSRRGTNEKLF
TRBV5-1,TRBD1,many,ASSLRDRNTGELF
TRBV5-1,TRBD1,many,ASTRDRAGTGELF
TRBV4-3,.,many,ASSQDPGMEQY
TRBV19,.,many,ASSMTENQPQH
TRBV29-1,TRBD2,many,SGHTGTSGSEQF
TRBV9,TRBD1,many,ASSPGQGTHYGYT
TRBV10-3,TRBD2,many,AISEGAGGSYNEQF
TRBV11-2,.,many,ASSLVRSDTQY
TRBV20-1,TRBD2,many,SAREPSGRWYNEQF
TRBV7-6,.,many,ASSLEEGPNEQF
TRBV6-2/TRBV6-3,TRBD1,many,ASGRTGSTGELF
TRBV5-6,TRBD1,many,ASSTGTGLNTEAF
TRBV20-1,.,many,SARRPELYNEQF
TRBV5-1,.,many,ASSQPQGLNTEAF
TRBV5-1,.,many,ASSSSGSSYEQY
TRBV7-9,TRBD2,many,ASSLSTTSGSGTQY
TRBV3-1,.,many,ASSQDRRVETQY
TRBV7-2,.,many,ASSNQWGTTDTQY
TRBV5-1,.,many,ASSLDRLNYGYT
TRBV7-2,.,.,ASSLKGGGYNEQF
TRBV10-3,.,few,AISTGQNYEQY
TRBV7-8,TRBD2,many,ASSQTSGVTDTQY
TRBV29-1,TRBD1,many,SAGTGRDANTGELF
TRBV7-9,.,many,ASSAFQETQY
TRBV20-1,TRBD2,many,SARDPSGGNSGELF
TRBV6-5,.,many,ASSIWSQDNSPLH